This TCR beta chain comes out of a study of CXCR3-negative and CXCR3-positive naive CD8 T cells. The CD45RO-CCR7+CD27+CD95- phenotype denoted naive CD8+ T cells. About this clonotype itself: Its matching antigen is unknown.

In germline, CDR1 is SGDLS, CDR2 YYNGEE. The CDR3 length is 16 residues. Through 5' RACE with UMI labels, the TRB cDNA libraries were prepared. TCRdb reworked the 5' RACE reads into one entry per CDR3 protein, no DNA. This sample's table has around 140,000 distinct CDR3 sequences. Overall study results and limits: With respect to TRBV-TRBJ usage, naive CXCR3-negative and CXCR3-positive cells were similar; memory differed. Freshly isolated PBMCs were used in most assays, given partial CXCR3 loss after freezing.

The receptor comes from a human donor in good health. Some clones in this sample may be carry-over from other donors' samples. The V gene is TRBV9, the J gene TRBJ2-1; TCRdb indicates TRBD1, and absent DNA this call remains unverified. The material sequenced was naive CXCR3- CD8+ T cells from blood. Noted subset: CD45RO-CCR7+CD27+CD95- naive CD8+ T cells lacking CXCR3 (TNR3-). This chain's CDR3 is CASSVESPGTYNEQFF.